This TCR beta chain was profiled in a study of OX40 agonist ivuxolimab in advanced cancers. About the study: Past anti-PD-1, anti-PD-L1 or anti-CTLA-4 therapy was accepted, and 30% to 50% had received some.

The CDR3 contains 14 residues. V lost 3 bases, J lost 2 bases, and 9 bases lay in between. Germline values: CDR1 SGHVS, CDR2 FNYEAQ. Study results and limitations: Dose levels from 0.1 to 3.0 mg/kg saw CD4+ and CD8+ blood T cells expand clonally by week 6. At 0.1-3.0 mg/kg, partial responders had clonal expansion among the lowest observed.

In the case of this clone: Its antigen is not identified.

The protocol was immunoSEQ multiplex PCR, while the TCRdb copy is restricted to in-frame clones and leaves out a portion. Of approximately 58,000 clones in the sample, over 75% are singletons; the top ten hold about 1.6%. The clonotype comes from an adult with an advanced solid tumor such as melanoma, head and neck, liver or kidney cancer. This chain uses TRBV7-6 with TRBJ2-3, with D tentatively TRBD1 (6 bases). Material: CD4+ or CD8+ T cells sorted from blood, obtained in a trial of the OX40 agonist ivuxolimab. The CDR3 spells CASSLDSNTDTQYF. In DNA form, the CDR3 reads TGTGCCAGCAGCTTGGACAGCAACACAGATACGCAGTATTTT.